Listed below are T cell receptor beta chains from one sample, sequenced in a study of cytomegalovirus exposure and HLA in healthy donors. Sequencing was performed with immunoSEQ multiplex PCR; in TCRdb, only in-frame clones are kept and a portion is missing. This sample has about 110,000 clones, with 78% found just once. Material for sequencing was PBMCs. The receptors here all came from a man younger than 40 in good health and CMV-seronegative. The CDR3 runs from the conserved cysteine through the conserved F or W. The order of the fields is J gene, V gene, D gene, clone size, CDR3 protein, CDR3 DNA. D genes are given only for firm matches. Size values are once, few and many counts, or a class for expanded clones, and some rows have none.

J gene: TRBJ1-5; V gene: TRBV4-3; D gene: -; clone size: few; CDR3 protein: CASSQDLGVGQPQHF; CDR3 DNA: TGCGCCAGCAGCCAAGATCTAGGGGTAGGTCAGCCCCAGCATTTT
J gene: TRBJ2-7; V gene: TRBV29-1; D gene: -; clone size: once; CDR3 protein: CSVEDRDSYEQYF; CDR3 DNA: TGCAGCGTTGAAGATCGAGACAGCTACGAGCAGTACTTC
J gene: TRBJ2-3; V gene: TRBV7-9; D gene: -; clone size: -; CDR3 protein: CASSQRGRRTDTQYF; CDR3 DNA: TGTGCCAGCAGCCAACGAGGCCGACGCACAGATACGCAGTATTTT
J gene: TRBJ1-2; V gene: TRBV7-2; D gene: TRBD1; clone size: -; CDR3 protein: CASSSWTGGAGGYTF; CDR3 DNA: TGTGCCAGCAGCTCGTGGACAGGGGGCGCAGGCGGCTACACCTTC
J gene: TRBJ1-2; V gene: TRBV4-3; D gene: -; clone size: -; CDR3 protein: CASSQRDTYGYTF; CDR3 DNA: TGCGCCAGCAGCCAACGGGACACCTATGGCTACACCTTC
J gene: TRBJ1-5; V gene: TRBV6-5; D gene: TRBD1; clone size: -; CDR3 protein: CASSYAAGTGVQPQHF; CDR3 DNA: TGTGCCAGCAGTTACGCGGCCGGGACAGGGGTTCAGCCCCAGCATTTT
J gene: TRBJ2-5; V gene: TRBV9; D gene: -; clone size: -; CDR3 protein: CASSVESSQETQYF; CDR3 DNA: TGTGCCAGCAGCGTAGAGTCTAGCCAAGAGACCCAGTACTTC
J gene: TRBJ2-1; V gene: TRBV19; D gene: -; clone size: few; CDR3 protein: CASGRRAASDEQFF; CDR3 DNA: TGTGCCAGTGGACGGAGGGCCGCATCGGATGAGCAGTTCTTC
J gene: TRBJ1-1; V gene: TRBV18; D gene: -; clone size: -; CDR3 protein: CASSPSRQGGEAFF; CDR3 DNA: TGTGCCAGCTCACCTAGCCGGCAGGGAGGTGAAGCTTTCTTT
J gene: TRBJ1-1; V gene: TRBV19; D gene: -; clone size: once; CDR3 protein: CATREGRFIGAFF; CDR3 DNA: TGTGCCACCAGGGAAGGGCGATTTATTGGAGCTTTCTTT
J gene: TRBJ2-7; V gene: TRBV2; D gene: -; clone size: -; CDR3 protein: CASSEPRGRYEQYF; CDR3 DNA: TGTGCCAGCAGTGAACCCAGGGGCCGGTACGAGCAGTACTTC
J gene: TRBJ1-1; V gene: TRBV5-1; D gene: -; clone size: -; CDR3 protein: CASSLDRAANTEAFF; CDR3 DNA: TGCGCCAGCAGCTTGGACAGGGCAGCGAACACTGAAGCTTTCTTT
J gene: TRBJ2-7; V gene: TRBV28; D gene: -; clone size: once; CDR3 protein: CASSSPNSYEQYF; CDR3 DNA: TGTGCCAGCAGTTCCCCAAACAGCTACGAGCAGTACTTC
J gene: TRBJ2-5; V gene: TRBV18; D gene: -; clone size: once; CDR3 protein: CASSHPRDWETQYF; CDR3 DNA: TGTGCCAGCTCTCACCCGAGGGATTGGGAGACCCAGTACTTC
J gene: TRBJ2-7; V gene: TRBV19; D gene: -; clone size: -; CDR3 protein: CASSTFRSYEQYF; CDR3 DNA: TGTGCCAGTAGTACGTTCCGGTCCTACGAGCAGTACTTC
J gene: TRBJ1-3; V gene: TRBV7-9; D gene: -; clone size: -; CDR3 protein: CASSSSGSRLSGNTIYF; CDR3 DNA: TGTGCCAGCAGCTCCTCGGGGTCCAGGCTCTCTGGAAACACCATATATTTT
J gene: TRBJ1-4; V gene: TRBV19; D gene: TRBD1; clone size: once; CDR3 protein: CASDAGTGQEKLFF; CDR3 DNA: TGTGCCAGTGATGCCGGGACAGGGCAAGAAAAACTGTTTTTT
J gene: TRBJ2-5; V gene: TRBV4-3; D gene: -; clone size: few; CDR3 protein: CASSQDSGDGETQYF; CDR3 DNA: TGCGCCAGCAGCCAAGATTCAGGGGACGGGGAGACCCAGTACTTC
J gene: TRBJ1-6; V gene: TRBV6-5; D gene: TRBD1; clone size: -; CDR3 protein: CASSYAATGISSPLHF; CDR3 DNA: TGTGCCAGCAGTTATGCGGCGACAGGGATTTCTTCACCCCTCCACTTT
J gene: TRBJ1-3; V gene: TRBV7-9; D gene: -; clone size: -; CDR3 protein: CASSWGLAGLSGNTIYF; CDR3 DNA: TGTGCCAGCAGCTGGGGATTGGCGGGCCTCTCTGGAAACACCATATATTTT
J gene: TRBJ2-7; V gene: TRBV14; D gene: TRBD1; clone size: -; CDR3 protein: CASSSRDRGYEQYF; CDR3 DNA: TGTGCCAGCAGCAGCCGGGACAGGGGCTACGAGCAGTACTTC
J gene: TRBJ1-2; V gene: TRBV5-1; D gene: TRBD1; clone size: -; CDR3 protein: CASSHGTGEGYTF; CDR3 DNA: TGCGCCAGCAGCCACGGGACAGGAGAGGGCTACACCTTC
J gene: TRBJ2-5; V gene: TRBV27; D gene: TRBD1; clone size: few; CDR3 protein: CASTSGTGVRETQYF; CDR3 DNA: TGTGCCAGCACCTCGGGGACAGGGGTGCGCGAGACCCAGTACTTC
J gene: TRBJ1-1; V gene: TRBV27; D gene: -; clone size: few; CDR3 protein: CASSLGRDTEAFF; CDR3 DNA: TGTGCCAGCAGTTTGGGCAGGGACACTGAAGCTTTCTTT
J gene: TRBJ2-3; V gene: TRBV29-1; D gene: -; clone size: -; CDR3 protein: CSVEDTGDTQYF; CDR3 DNA: TGCAGCGTTGAAGATACTGGAGATACGCAGTATTTT
J gene: TRBJ2-7; V gene: TRBV25-1; D gene: TRBD1; clone size: -; CDR3 protein: CASSEGRTGASYEQYF; CDR3 DNA: TGTGCCAGCAGTGAGGGGAGGACAGGGGCGTCCTACGAGCAGTACTTC
J gene: TRBJ2-5; V gene: TRBV29-1; D gene: TRBD2; clone size: -; CDR3 protein: CSVMGLAGTKTQYF; CDR3 DNA: TGCAGCGTTATGGGACTAGCGGGAACGAAGACCCAGTACTTC
J gene: TRBJ1-2; V gene: TRBV5-4; D gene: -; clone size: -; CDR3 protein: CASSLESGANYGYTF; CDR3 DNA: TGTGCCAGCAGCTTGGAGTCAGGGGCTAACTATGGCTACACCTTC
J gene: TRBJ2-1; V gene: TRBV9; D gene: TRBD1; clone size: -; CDR3 protein: CASSVSGQGYNEQFF; CDR3 DNA: TGTGCCAGCAGCGTTTCGGGACAGGGCTACAATGAGCAGTTCTTC
J gene: TRBJ2-2; V gene: TRBV28; D gene: -; clone size: -; CDR3 protein: CASMAGNTGELFF; CDR3 DNA: TGTGCCAGCATGGCAGGGAACACCGGGGAGCTGTTTTTT
J gene: TRBJ1-1; V gene: TRBV28; D gene: TRBD1; clone size: -; CDR3 protein: CASSFGGTGGLTEAFF; CDR3 DNA: TGTGCCAGCAGTTTCGGAGGGACAGGGGGCTTGACTGAAGCTTTCTTT
J gene: TRBJ2-5; V gene: TRBV5-4; D gene: -; clone size: -; CDR3 protein: CASSLRWGGTQYF; CDR3 DNA: TGTGCCAGCAGCTTGCGGTGGGGCGGGACCCAGTACTTC
J gene: TRBJ2-1; V gene: TRBV7-2; D gene: -; clone size: once; CDR3 protein: CASSVTSYNEQFF; CDR3 DNA: TGTGCCAGCAGCGTAACTTCCTACAATGAGCAGTTCTTC
J gene: TRBJ2-1; V gene: TRBV19; D gene: TRBD2; clone size: -; CDR3 protein: CASSPLAGPSYNEQFF; CDR3 DNA: TGTGCCAGCAGTCCTTTAGCGGGCCCCTCTTACAATGAGCAGTTCTTC
J gene: TRBJ2-5; V gene: TRBV19; D gene: TRBD1; clone size: -; CDR3 protein: CASSIGQGALETQYF; CDR3 DNA: TGTGCCAGTAGTATAGGTCAGGGGGCTCTAGAGACCCAGTACTTC
J gene: TRBJ1-4; V gene: TRBV7-6; D gene: -; clone size: -; CDR3 protein: CASSLMGPATNEKLFF; CDR3 DNA: TGTGCCAGCAGCTTAATGGGCCCTGCGACTAATGAAAAACTGTTTTTT
J gene: TRBJ2-3; V gene: TRBV5-6; D gene: TRBD2; clone size: -; CDR3 protein: CASSLLRGGRTDTQYF; CDR3 DNA: TGTGCCAGCAGCTTGCTCCGGGGGGGCCGCACAGATACGCAGTATTTT
J gene: TRBJ1-5; V gene: TRBV4-1; D gene: TRBD1; clone size: few; CDR3 protein: CASSHGQGGSNQPQHF; CDR3 DNA: TGCGCCAGCAGCCACGGACAGGGGGGAAGCAATCAGCCCCAGCATTTT
J gene: TRBJ1-4; V gene: TRBV4-3; D gene: -; clone size: -; CDR3 protein: CASSQDLRAGEKLFF; CDR3 DNA: TGCGCCAGCAGCCAAGATTTGAGGGCTGGGGAAAAACTGTTTTTT
J gene: TRBJ2-7; V gene: TRBV15; D gene: TRBD1; clone size: -; CDR3 protein: CATSSDRDYEQYF; CDR3 DNA: TGTGCCACCAGCTCGGACAGGGACTACGAGCAGTACTTC
J gene: TRBJ1-4; V gene: TRBV11-2; D gene: -; clone size: -; CDR3 protein: CASSTPRNEKLFF; CDR3 DNA: TGTGCCAGCAGCACACCCCGTAATGAAAAACTGTTTTTT
J gene: TRBJ2-7; V gene: TRBV14; D gene: -; clone size: -; CDR3 protein: CASSQEFLGGEQYF; CDR3 DNA: TGTGCCAGCAGCCAAGAGTTCCTGGGGGGTGAGCAGTACTTC
J gene: TRBJ2-7; V gene: TRBV9; D gene: TRBD1; clone size: -; CDR3 protein: CASSLHPGQTYEQYF; CDR3 DNA: TGTGCCAGCAGCCTACACCCGGGACAGACCTACGAGCAGTACTTC
J gene: TRBJ2-7; V gene: TRBV9; D gene: TRBD2; clone size: few; CDR3 protein: CASSGTSGSVDEQYF; CDR3 DNA: TGTGCCAGCAGCGGAACTAGCGGGAGCGTCGACGAGCAGTACTTC
J gene: TRBJ2-6; V gene: TRBV28; D gene: TRBD1; clone size: -; CDR3 protein: CASRSTMGQGSGANVLTF; CDR3 DNA: TGTGCCAGCAGGTCCACCATGGGACAGGGCTCTGGGGCCAACGTCCTGACTTTC
J gene: TRBJ2-1; V gene: TRBV7-9; D gene: TRBD2; clone size: few; CDR3 protein: CASSPTSGRYEQFF; CDR3 DNA: TGTGCCAGCAGCCCAACTAGCGGGAGATATGAGCAGTTCTTC
J gene: TRBJ2-7; V gene: TRBV2; D gene: -; clone size: -; CDR3 protein: CASSERMEYEQYF; CDR3 DNA: TGTGCCAGCAGCGAGCGAATGGAGTACGAGCAGTACTTC
J gene: TRBJ1-1; V gene: TRBV9; D gene: -; clone size: -; CDR3 protein: CASSDREGEAFF; CDR3 DNA: TGTGCCAGCAGCGACCGGGAAGGTGAAGCTTTCTTT
J gene: TRBJ1-1; V gene: TRBV28; D gene: -; clone size: -; CDR3 protein: CASSLWSGRGGNTEAFF; CDR3 DNA: TGTGCCAGCAGTTTATGGTCCGGTCGAGGGGGGAACACTGAAGCTTTCTTT
J gene: TRBJ1-2; V gene: TRBV5-1; D gene: TRBD1; clone size: -; CDR3 protein: CASSLSTSDRDGYTF; CDR3 DNA: TGCGCCAGCAGCTTATCAACGTCGGACAGGGACGGCTACACCTTC
J gene: TRBJ1-5; V gene: TRBV28; D gene: -; clone size: -; CDR3 protein: CASSTLDIFQPQHF; CDR3 DNA: TGTGCCAGCAGCACCTTAGACATATTCCAGCCCCAGCATTTT
J gene: TRBJ2-5; V gene: TRBV23-1; D gene: TRBD2; clone size: -; CDR3 protein: CARVGEGETQYF; CDR3 DNA: TGCGCCAGGGTGGGGGAGGGAGAGACCCAGTACTTC
J gene: TRBJ1-1; V gene: TRBV15; D gene: TRBD1; clone size: -; CDR3 protein: CATSKRDRVRTEAFF; CDR3 DNA: TGTGCCACCAGCAAGAGGGACAGGGTGCGGACTGAAGCTTTCTTT
J gene: TRBJ1-5; V gene: TRBV6-4; D gene: TRBD1; clone size: few; CDR3 protein: CASSEEQGAQPQHF; CDR3 DNA: TGTGCCAGCAGTGAGGAGCAGGGGGCGCAGCCCCAGCATTTT
J gene: TRBJ1-3; V gene: TRBV5-1; D gene: TRBD1; clone size: -; CDR3 protein: CASSVGQGGNTIYF; CDR3 DNA: TGCGCCAGCAGCGTGGGACAGGGTGGAAACACCATATATTTT
J gene: TRBJ2-2; V gene: TRBV5-1; D gene: -; clone size: -; CDR3 protein: CASRKQGLDTGELFF; CDR3 DNA: TGCGCCAGCAGAAAACAGGGTTTAGACACCGGGGAGCTGTTTTTT
J gene: TRBJ2-5; V gene: TRBV7-9; D gene: -; clone size: -; CDR3 protein: CASSPVANQETQYF; CDR3 DNA: TGTGCCAGCAGCCCCGTTGCGAACCAAGAGACCCAGTACTTC
J gene: TRBJ2-2; V gene: TRBV18; D gene: TRBD1; clone size: -; CDR3 protein: CASSPRQGYTGELFF; CDR3 DNA: TGTGCCAGCTCACCACGACAGGGCTACACCGGGGAGCTGTTTTTT
J gene: TRBJ2-3; V gene: TRBV6-5; D gene: TRBD2; clone size: -; CDR3 protein: CASSYSRTSGGFF; CDR3 DNA: TGTGCCAGCAGTTACTCGAGGACTAGCGGGGGGTTTTTT
J gene: TRBJ2-3; V gene: TRBV14; D gene: -; clone size: once; CDR3 protein: CASSQDPVSTDTQYF; CDR3 DNA: TGTGCCAGCAGCCAAGATCCGGTTAGCACAGATACGCAGTATTTT